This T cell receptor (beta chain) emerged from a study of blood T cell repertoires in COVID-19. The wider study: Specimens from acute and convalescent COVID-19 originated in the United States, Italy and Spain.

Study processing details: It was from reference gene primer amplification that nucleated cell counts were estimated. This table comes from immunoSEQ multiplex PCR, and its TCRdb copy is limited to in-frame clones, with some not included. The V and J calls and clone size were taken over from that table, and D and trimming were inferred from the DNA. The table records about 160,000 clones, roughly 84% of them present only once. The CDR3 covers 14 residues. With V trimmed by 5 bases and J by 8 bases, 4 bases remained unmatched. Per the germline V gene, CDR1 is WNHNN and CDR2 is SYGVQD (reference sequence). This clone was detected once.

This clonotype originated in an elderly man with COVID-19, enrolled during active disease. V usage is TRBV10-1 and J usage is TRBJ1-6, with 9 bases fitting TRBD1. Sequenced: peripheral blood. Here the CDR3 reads CASSRDRADSPLHF. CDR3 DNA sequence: TGCGCCAGCAGTCGGGACAGGGCGGATTCACCCCTCCACTTT.